Listed here are 23 T cell receptor beta chains from one sample, sequenced in a study of blood T cell repertoires in COVID-19. Clones were read by immunoSEQ multiplex PCR, and TCRdb kept only the in-frame ones, dropping some. The sample has roughly 100,000 clones, about four fifths seen once. Sequenced: peripheral blood. Receptors were obtained from a woman in her seventies with acute or convalescent COVID-19.

This clone was recorded only once. This rearrangement joins TRBV5-1 to TRBJ1-2; D may be TRBD1 (5 bases). The CDR3 covers 14 residues. Trimming left V 3 bases short and J 4 bases short, with 13 bases between. Germline values: CDR1 SGHRS, CDR2 YFSETQ. CDR3 in DNA: TGCGCCAGCAGCTGGGGGGGATCGGGCTATGGCTACACCTTC. This encodes CASSWGGSGYGYTF.

The rearrangement uses TRBV29-1 and TRBJ1-1; 8 bases fit TRBD1. V shed 6 bases and J 4 bases; nucleotides not matched to a gene: 10. The CDR3 covers 14 residues. The germline V gene encodes CDR1 SQVTM and CDR2 ANQGSEA. DNA for the CDR3: TGCAGCGTGGGGTCACAGGGGGTTCGCACTGAAGCTTTCTTT. Amino acids: CSVGSQGVRTEAFF.

The gene calls are TRBV27 and TRBJ2-1; 7 bases align to TRBD2. CDR1 MNHEY and CDR2 SMNVEV come from the germline V gene (reference sequence). V shed 4 bases, J shed 1 base, and the junction held 7 bases outside the gene matches. CDR3 length: 16 residues. DNA of the CDR3: TGTGCCAGCAGTTCGGCCAGCGGGATATCCTACAATGAGCAGTTCTTC. It yields the protein CASSSASGISYNEQFF.

The J gene is TRBJ1-5, the V gene TRBV27; D is unclear. V dropped 2 bases and J dropped 1 base, with 6 bases sitting between them. The CDR3 has 14 amino acids. Germline-derived CDR1 and CDR2 are MNHEY and SMNVEV (reference sequence). CDR3 loop: CASSLVGSNQPQHF. CDR3 coding DNA: TGTGCCAGCAGTTTAGTCGGGAGCAATCAGCCCCAGCATTTT.

The V gene is TRBV5-1, the J gene TRBJ1-1, with 8 positions matching TRBD1. The CDR3 runs 16 residues. J lost 0 bases, V lost 2 bases, and 6 bases had no gene match. Germline CDR1 reads SGHRS; CDR2 reads YFSETQ. CDR3 protein: CASSFGQGGMNTEAFF. In DNA form, the CDR3 reads TGCGCCAGCAGCTTTGGACAGGGTGGCATGAACACTGAAGCTTTCTTT.

The chain couples TRBV3-1 (or the pseudogene TRBV3-2) to TRBJ2-7, with D perhaps matching TRBD1 (5 bases). The CDR3 loop spans 12 amino acids. Looked up from germline, CDR1 is LGHDT and CDR2 is YNNKEL (reference sequence). The CDR3 sequence: CAAQGENYEQYF. The CDR3 DNA reads as TGTGCAGCGCAGGGTGAAAACTACGAGCAGTACTTC.

This clone was observed once. This chain links TRBV19 with TRBJ2-3, with 7 bases that match TRBD2. The CDR3 is made up of 16 amino acids. Losses at the gene ends were 4 bases for V and 0 bases for J; bases not matched to a gene: 7. CDR1 and CDR2 (germline): LNHDA, SQIVND (reference sequence). This CDR3 is CASSTPGGFSTDTQYF. CDR3 bases: TGTGCCAGTAGTACCCCCGGGGGGTTCAGCACAGATACGCAGTATTTT.

The chain carries TRBV5-1 and TRBJ2-1; 8 bases are a match to TRBD2. Germline assignment: CDR1 SGHRS and CDR2 YFSETQ. The junction had 7 bases not matched to a gene; V was cut back by 7 bases and J by 7 bases. This CDR3 is 13 amino acids long. The CDR3 bases are TGCGCCAGCGGGATTAGCGGGAATAATGAGCAGTTCTTC. This translates into CASGISGNNEQFF. The full variable domain, its missing parts supplied by reference TRBV5-1 and TRBJ2-1, is KAGVTQTPRYLIKTRGQQVTLSCSPISGHRSVSWYQQTPGQGLQFLFEYFSETQRNKGNFPGRFSGRQFSNSRSEMNVSTLELGDSALYLCASGISGNNEQFFGPGTRLTVL.

This sequence joins TRBV5-1 and TRBJ2-2; 7 bases are a match to TRBD1. Losses at the gene ends were 4 bases for V and 0 bases for J; bases not matched to a gene: 3. The CDR3 totals 15 residues. CDR1 SGHRS and CDR2 YFSETQ come from the germline V gene. This CDR3 is CASSTGQSNTGELFF. The CDR3 DNA reads as TGCGCCAGCAGCACGGGACAGTCGAACACCGGGGAGCTGTTTTTT.

V and J are TRBV12-3 or TRBV12-4 and TRBJ2-7, with unresolved D. The CDR3 consists of 12 residues. V lost 3 bases and J 6 bases, leaving 9 bases between the germline ends. The CDR3 sequence is CASSFTNGEQYF. The CDR3 DNA follows: TGTGCCAGCAGTTTTACTAACGGCGAGCAGTACTTC.

The chain combines TRBV5-1 with TRBJ1-1, with D uncertain. V lost 0 bases and J 1 base, leaving 7 bases between the germline ends. This CDR3 region has 14 residues. CDR1 SGHRS and CDR2 YFSETQ come from the germline V gene. The CDR3 DNA reads TGCGCCAGCAGCTTGGTTGGAGCGAACACTGAAGCTTTCTTT. Translating gives CASSLVGANTEAFF.

The V gene is TRBV9, the J gene TRBJ2-5; 13 positions agree with TRBD2. Germline loops: CDR1 SGDLS, CDR2 YYNGEE. V was clipped by 0 bases and J by 5 bases; unmatched bases: 4. The CDR3 is 16 amino acids. The CDR3 is CASSVGLAGGSETQYF. CDR3 coding DNA: TGTGCCAGCAGCGTAGGACTAGCGGGAGGCTCTGAGACCCAGTACTTC.

The chain is built from TRBV5-4 and TRBJ2-7; D unresolved. The CDR3 runs to 15 residues. The germline V gene encodes CDR1 SGHNT and CDR2 YYREEE (reference sequence). Trimming stripped 4 bases from V and 0 bases from J, with 14 bases between. CDR3 sequence (DNA): TGTGCCAGCAGCAGCCTCGATCTTAGCTCCTACGAGCAGTACTTC. Residues: CASSSLDLSSYEQYF.

V usage is TRBV27 and J usage is TRBJ2-7; 9 nucleotides line up with TRBD1. Per the germline V gene, CDR1 is MNHEY and CDR2 is SMNVEV (reference sequence). CDR3 length equals 14 residues. V was clipped by 2 bases and J by 9 bases; unmatched bases: 8. CDR3 sequence reads: CASSLGTGSEWQYF. The CDR3 coding sequence is TGTGCCAGCAGTTTAGGGACAGGGAGTGAATGGCAGTACTTC.

This clone came up a few times. V usage is TRBV4-3 and J usage is TRBJ2-3; 7 positions match TRBD2. With 0 bases clipped from V and 0 bases from J, the junction kept 9 bases outside the gene matches. Germline CDR1 and CDR2: LGHNA and YSLEER. This CDR3 has 18 amino acids. CDR3 amino acids: CASSQDPSSGPSTDTQYF. DNA of the CDR3: TGCGCCAGCAGCCAAGACCCTTCTAGCGGCCCTAGCACAGATACGCAGTATTTT.

The J gene is TRBJ2-1, the V gene TRBV27; perhaps TRBD1 as D (6 bases). This CDR3 region has 12 residues. The germline CDR1 and CDR2 sequences are MNHEY and SMNVEV (reference sequence). V lost 0 bases and J 12 bases, leaving 9 bases between the germline ends. This chain's CDR3 is CASSLSEGGQFF. Here the CDR3 DNA reads TGTGCCAGCAGTTTATCGGAAGGGGGGCAGTTCTTC.

This sequence joins TRBV7-8 and TRBJ1-5; D is uncertain. The CDR3 runs 15 residues. Germline assignment: CDR1 SGHVS and CDR2 FQNEAQ. V was clipped by 5 bases and J by 2 bases, with 13 bases between them. CDR3 amino acids: CASSPTIGGNQPQHF. The CDR3 DNA sequence: TGTGCCAGCAGCCCAACCATCGGGGGCAATCAGCCCCAGCATTTT.

Only a few counts were recorded for this clone. The V and J genes are TRBV5-1 and TRBJ2-3, with D perhaps TRBD2 (5 bases). This CDR3 comprises 12 residues. Per the germline V gene, CDR1 is SGHRS and CDR2 is YFSETQ. Trimming removed 4 bases from V and 7 bases from J, with 10 bases in between. The CDR3 DNA reads as TGCGCCAGCAGCCCCGGACTCAATACGCAGTATTTT. This gives the protein CASSPGLNTQYF.

This clone is a singleton in its sample. The V gene is TRBV6-6, the J gene TRBJ1-2; possibly TRBD1 for D (6 bases). This CDR3 region has 12 residues. CDR1 is MNHNY, CDR2 SVGAGI, per germline (reference sequence). Trimming removed 4 bases at V and 7 bases at J, with 10 bases between. This CDR3 is CASSSNRVGYTF. CDR3 coding DNA: TGTGCCAGCAGTTCAAACAGGGTTGGCTACACCTTC.

The J gene is TRBJ1-5, the V gene TRBV19; 7 positions agree with TRBD1. The J segment lost 0 bases and the V segment lost 11 bases, leaving 10 bases of the junction unmatched. The CDR3 is 15 residues long. Per the germline V gene, CDR1 is LNHDA and CDR2 is SQIVND (reference sequence). The CDR3 spells CASSGTVYSNQPQHF. The DNA of the CDR3 is TGTGCCTCCTCCGGGACAGTCTATAGCAATCAGCCCCAGCATTTT. Drawing the rest from reference TRBV19 and TRBJ1-5, the complete variable domain is DGGITQSPKYLFRKEGQNVTLSCEQNLNHDAMYWYRQDPGQGLRLIYYSQIVNDFQKGDIAEGYSVSREKKESFPLTVTSAQKNPTAFYLCASSGTVYSNQPQHFGDGTRLSIL.

This chain connects TRBV30 to TRBJ1-2, with 8 bases matching TRBD1. Germline V gene sequence: CDR1 GTSNPN, CDR2 SVGIG (reference sequence). The CDR3 is 17 amino acids. V shed 5 bases, J shed 0 bases, and the junction held 14 bases outside the gene matches. CDR3 protein: CAWVSLDRVGSNYGYTF. The CDR3 DNA reads TGTGCCTGGGTATCCCTGGACAGGGTAGGGTCTAACTATGGCTACACCTTC. Supplemented by reference TRBV30 and TRBJ1-2, the full variable domain reads SQTIHQWPATLVQPVGSPLSLECTVEGTSNPNLYWYRQAAGRGLQLLFYSVGIGQISSEVPQNLSASRPQDRQFILSSKKLLLSDSGFYLCAWVSLDRVGSNYGYTFGSGTRLTVV.

V gene TRBV19 combines with J gene TRBJ1-6, with D unclear. Per germline, CDR1 LNHDA and CDR2 SQIVND (reference sequence). V was pared by 1 base and J by 5 bases, with 12 bases between. The CDR3 is 16 residues long. In DNA form, the CDR3 reads TGTGCCAGTAGTATAGCCCGAGCGGTGGATAATTCACCCCTCCACTTT. It specifies CASSIARAVDNSPLHF.

V usage is TRBV28 and J usage is TRBJ1-1; weak D call: TRBD1 (5 bases). The CDR3 is 16 residues long. Germline V gene sequence: CDR1 MDHEN, CDR2 SYDVKM. Trimming shortened V by 3 bases and J by 1 base, and 15 bases separated the two germline ends. The chain's CDR3 is CASSLFLMGQNTEAFF. Here the CDR3 DNA reads TGTGCCAGCAGTTTGTTTTTAATGGGGCAGAACACTGAAGCTTTCTTT.